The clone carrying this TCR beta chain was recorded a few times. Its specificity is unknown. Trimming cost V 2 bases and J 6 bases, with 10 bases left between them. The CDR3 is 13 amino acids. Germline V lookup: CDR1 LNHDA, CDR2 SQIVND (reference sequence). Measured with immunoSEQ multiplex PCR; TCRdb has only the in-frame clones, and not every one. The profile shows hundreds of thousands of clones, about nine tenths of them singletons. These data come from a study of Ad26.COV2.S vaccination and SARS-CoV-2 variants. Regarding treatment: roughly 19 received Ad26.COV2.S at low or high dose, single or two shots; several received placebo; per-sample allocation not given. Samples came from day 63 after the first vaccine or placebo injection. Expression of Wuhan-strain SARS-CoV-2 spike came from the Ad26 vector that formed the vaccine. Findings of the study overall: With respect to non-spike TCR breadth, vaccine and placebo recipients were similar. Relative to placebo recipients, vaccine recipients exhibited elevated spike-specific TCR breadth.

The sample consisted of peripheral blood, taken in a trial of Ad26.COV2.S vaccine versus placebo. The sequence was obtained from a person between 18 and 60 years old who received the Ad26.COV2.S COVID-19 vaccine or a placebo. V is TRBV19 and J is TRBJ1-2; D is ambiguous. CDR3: CASSILSGDGYTF. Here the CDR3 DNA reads TGTGCCAGTAGTATATTGTCCGGGGATGGCTACACCTTC.